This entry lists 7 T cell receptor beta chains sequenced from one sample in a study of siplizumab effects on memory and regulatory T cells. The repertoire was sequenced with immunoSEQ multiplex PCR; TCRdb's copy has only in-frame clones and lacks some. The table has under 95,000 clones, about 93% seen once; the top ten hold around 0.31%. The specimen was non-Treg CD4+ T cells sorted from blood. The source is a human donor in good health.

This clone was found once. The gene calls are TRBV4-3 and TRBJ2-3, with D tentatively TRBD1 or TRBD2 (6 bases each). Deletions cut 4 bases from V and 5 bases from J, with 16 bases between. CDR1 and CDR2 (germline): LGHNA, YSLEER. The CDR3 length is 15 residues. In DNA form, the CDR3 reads TGCGCCAGCAGCCTGGGGCCGGGGGCTGAAGATACGCAGTATTTT. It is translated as CASSLGPGAEDTQYF.

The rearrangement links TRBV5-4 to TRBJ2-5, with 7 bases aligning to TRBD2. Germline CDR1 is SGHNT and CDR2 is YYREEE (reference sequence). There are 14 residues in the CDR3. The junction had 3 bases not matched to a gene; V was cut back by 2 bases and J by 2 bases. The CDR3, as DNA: TGTGCCAGCAGCTTCTTTAGCGGGCAAGAGACCCAGTACTTC. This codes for CASSFFSGQETQYF.

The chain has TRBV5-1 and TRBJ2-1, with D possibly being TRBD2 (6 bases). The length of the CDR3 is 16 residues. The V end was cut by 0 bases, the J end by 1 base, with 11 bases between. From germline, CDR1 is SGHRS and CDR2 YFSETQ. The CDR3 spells CASSLAGGASYNEQFF. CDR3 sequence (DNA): TGCGCCAGCAGCTTGGCAGGCGGGGCGTCCTACAATGAGCAGTTCTTC.

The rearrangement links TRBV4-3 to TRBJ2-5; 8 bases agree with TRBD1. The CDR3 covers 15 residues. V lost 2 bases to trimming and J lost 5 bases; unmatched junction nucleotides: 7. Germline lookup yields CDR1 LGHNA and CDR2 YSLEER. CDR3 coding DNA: TGCGCCAGCAGCCAAACCCCAGGGGGCGGGGAGACCCAGTACTTC. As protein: CASSQTPGGGETQYF.

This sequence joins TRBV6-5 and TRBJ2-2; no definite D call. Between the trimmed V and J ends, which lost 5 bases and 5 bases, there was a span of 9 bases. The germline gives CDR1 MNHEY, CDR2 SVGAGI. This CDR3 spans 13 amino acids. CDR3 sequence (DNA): TGTGCCAGCAGTGAGCCTGGGACCGGGGAGCTGTTTTTT. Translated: CASSEPGTGELFF.

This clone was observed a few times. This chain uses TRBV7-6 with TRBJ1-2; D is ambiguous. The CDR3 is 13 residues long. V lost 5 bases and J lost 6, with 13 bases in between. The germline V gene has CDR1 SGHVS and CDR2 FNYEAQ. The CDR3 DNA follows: TGTGCCAGCAGCGACATGGGTCCAAATGGCTACACCTTC. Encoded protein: CASSDMGPNGYTF.

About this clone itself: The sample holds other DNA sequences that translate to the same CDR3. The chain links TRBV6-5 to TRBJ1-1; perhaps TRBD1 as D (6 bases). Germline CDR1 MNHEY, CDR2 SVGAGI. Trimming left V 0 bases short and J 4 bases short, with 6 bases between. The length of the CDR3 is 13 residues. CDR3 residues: CASSYSRGTEAFF. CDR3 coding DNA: TGTGCCAGCAGTTACTCCAGGGGCACTGAAGCTTTCTTT.